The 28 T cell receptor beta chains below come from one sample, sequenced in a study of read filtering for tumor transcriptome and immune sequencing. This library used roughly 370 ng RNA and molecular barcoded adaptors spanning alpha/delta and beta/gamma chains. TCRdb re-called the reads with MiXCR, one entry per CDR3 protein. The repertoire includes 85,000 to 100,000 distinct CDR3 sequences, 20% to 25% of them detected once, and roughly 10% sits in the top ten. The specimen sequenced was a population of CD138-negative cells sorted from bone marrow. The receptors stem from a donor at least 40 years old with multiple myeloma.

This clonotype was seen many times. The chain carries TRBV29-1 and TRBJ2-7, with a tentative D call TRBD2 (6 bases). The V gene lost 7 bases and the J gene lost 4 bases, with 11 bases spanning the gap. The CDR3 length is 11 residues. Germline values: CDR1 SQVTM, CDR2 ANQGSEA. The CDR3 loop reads CSGAEGYEQYF. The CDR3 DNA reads TGCAGCGGGGCGGAGGGTTACGAGCAGTACTTC.

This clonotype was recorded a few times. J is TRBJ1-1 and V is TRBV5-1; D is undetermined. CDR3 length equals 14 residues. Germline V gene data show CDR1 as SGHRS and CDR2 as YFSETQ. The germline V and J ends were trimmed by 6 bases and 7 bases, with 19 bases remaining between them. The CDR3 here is CASTRSEMGVEAFF. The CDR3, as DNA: TGCGCCAGCACCCGATCTGAGATGGGAGTTGAAGCTTTCTTT.

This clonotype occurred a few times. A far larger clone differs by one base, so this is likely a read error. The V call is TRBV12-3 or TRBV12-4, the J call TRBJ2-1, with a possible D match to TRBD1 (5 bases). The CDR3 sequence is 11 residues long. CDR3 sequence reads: CAGSPGNEQFF. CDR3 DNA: TGTGCCGGCAGCCCAGGGAATGAGCAGTTCTTC.

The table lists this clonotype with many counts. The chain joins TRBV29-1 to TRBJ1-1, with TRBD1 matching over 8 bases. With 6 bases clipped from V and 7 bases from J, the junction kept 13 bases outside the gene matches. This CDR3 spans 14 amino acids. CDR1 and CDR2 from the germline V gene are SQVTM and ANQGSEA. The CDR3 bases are TGCAGCGTCTCCCTCGGACAGGGAAAGGATGAAGCTTTCTTT. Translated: CSVSLGQGKDEAFF.

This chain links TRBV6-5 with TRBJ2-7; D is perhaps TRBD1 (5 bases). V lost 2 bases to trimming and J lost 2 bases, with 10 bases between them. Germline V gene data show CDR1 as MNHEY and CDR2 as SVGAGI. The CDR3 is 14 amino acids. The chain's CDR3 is CASSYKGDAYEQYF. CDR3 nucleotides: TGTGCCAGCAGTTACAAAGGGGATGCCTACGAGCAGTACTTC.

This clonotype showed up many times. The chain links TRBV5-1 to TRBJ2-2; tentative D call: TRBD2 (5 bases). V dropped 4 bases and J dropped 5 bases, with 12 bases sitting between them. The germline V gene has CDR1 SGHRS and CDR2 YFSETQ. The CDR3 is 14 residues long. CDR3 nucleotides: TGCGCCAGCAGCGAATCTAGCCGGACCGGGGAGCTGTTTTTT. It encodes CASSESSRTGELFF.

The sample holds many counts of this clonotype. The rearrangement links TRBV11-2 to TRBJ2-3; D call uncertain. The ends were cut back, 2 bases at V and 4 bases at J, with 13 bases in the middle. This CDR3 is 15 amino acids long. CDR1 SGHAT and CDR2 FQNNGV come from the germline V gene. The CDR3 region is CASSLQPSSPDTQYF. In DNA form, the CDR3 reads TGTGCCAGCAGCTTACAGCCCTCTTCCCCAGATACGCAGTATTTT.

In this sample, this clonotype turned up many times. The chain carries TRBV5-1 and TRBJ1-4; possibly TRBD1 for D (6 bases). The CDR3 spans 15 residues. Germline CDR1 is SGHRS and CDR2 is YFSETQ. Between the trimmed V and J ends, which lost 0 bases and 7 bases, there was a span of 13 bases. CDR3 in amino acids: CASSLGSPDSEKLFF. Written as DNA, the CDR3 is TGCGCCAGCAGCTTGGGGTCCCCGGACAGTGAAAAACTGTTTTTT.

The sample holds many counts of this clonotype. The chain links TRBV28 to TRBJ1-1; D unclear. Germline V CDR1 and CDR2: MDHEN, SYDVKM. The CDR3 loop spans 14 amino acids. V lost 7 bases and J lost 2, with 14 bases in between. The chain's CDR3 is CASNDGGLNTEAFF. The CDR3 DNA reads TGTGCCAGCAATGATGGCGGGCTAAACACTGAAGCTTTCTTT.

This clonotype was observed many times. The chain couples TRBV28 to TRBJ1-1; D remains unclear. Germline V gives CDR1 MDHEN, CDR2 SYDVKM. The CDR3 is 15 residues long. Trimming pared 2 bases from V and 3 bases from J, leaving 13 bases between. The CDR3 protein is CASSLLAGGDTEAFF. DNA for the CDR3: TGTGCCAGCAGTTTACTCGCGGGCGGGGACACTGAAGCTTTCTTT.

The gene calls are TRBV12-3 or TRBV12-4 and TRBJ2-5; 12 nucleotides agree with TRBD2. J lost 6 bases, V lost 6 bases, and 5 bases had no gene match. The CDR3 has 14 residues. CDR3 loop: CASSLAGGPQTQYF. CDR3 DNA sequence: TGTGCCAGCAGCCTAGCGGGGGGGCCGCAGACCCAGTACTTC.

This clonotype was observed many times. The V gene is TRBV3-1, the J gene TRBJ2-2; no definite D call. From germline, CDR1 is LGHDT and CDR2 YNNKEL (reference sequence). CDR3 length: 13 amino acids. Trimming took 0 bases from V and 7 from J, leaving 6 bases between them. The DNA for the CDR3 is TGTGCCAGCAGCCAAGAGTGGGGCGGGGAGCTGTTTTTT. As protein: CASSQEWGGELFF.

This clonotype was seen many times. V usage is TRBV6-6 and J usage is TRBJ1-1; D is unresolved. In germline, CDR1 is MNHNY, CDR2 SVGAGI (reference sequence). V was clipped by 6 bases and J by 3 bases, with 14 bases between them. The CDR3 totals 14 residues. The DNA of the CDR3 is TGTGCCAGCAGCCCGAACCTGGGCCACACTGAAGCTTTCTTT. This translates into CASSPNLGHTEAFF.

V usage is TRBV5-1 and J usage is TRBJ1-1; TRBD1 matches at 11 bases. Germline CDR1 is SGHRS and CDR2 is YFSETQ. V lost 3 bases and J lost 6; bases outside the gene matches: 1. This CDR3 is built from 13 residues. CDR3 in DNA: TGCGCCAGCAGCTGGGGACAGGGGGCTGAAGCTTTCTTT. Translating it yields CASSWGQGAEAFF.

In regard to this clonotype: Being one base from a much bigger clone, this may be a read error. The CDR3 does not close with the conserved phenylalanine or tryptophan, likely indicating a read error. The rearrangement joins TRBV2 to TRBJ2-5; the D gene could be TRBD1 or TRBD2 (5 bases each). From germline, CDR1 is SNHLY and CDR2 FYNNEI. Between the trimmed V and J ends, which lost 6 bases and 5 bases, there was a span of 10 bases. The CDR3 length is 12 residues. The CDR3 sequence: CASRGDVETQYS. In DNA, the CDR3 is TGTGCCAGCAGGGGGGATGTGGAGACCCAGTACTCC.

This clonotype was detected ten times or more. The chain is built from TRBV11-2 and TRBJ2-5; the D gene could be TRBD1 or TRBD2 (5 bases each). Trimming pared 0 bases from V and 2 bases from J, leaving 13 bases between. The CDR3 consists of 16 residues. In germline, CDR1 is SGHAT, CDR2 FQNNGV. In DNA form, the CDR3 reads TGTGCCAGCAGCTTAGACCTATCGGGGCTTCAAGAGACCCAGTACTTC. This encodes CASSLDLSGLQETQYF.

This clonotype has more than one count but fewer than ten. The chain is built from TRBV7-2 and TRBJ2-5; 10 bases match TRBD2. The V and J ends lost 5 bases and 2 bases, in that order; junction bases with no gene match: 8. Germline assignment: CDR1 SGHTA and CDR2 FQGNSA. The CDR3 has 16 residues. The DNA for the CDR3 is TGTGCCAGCAGCACCCTAGCGGGGGTAAATCAAGAGACCCAGTACTTC. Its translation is CASSTLAGVNQETQYF.

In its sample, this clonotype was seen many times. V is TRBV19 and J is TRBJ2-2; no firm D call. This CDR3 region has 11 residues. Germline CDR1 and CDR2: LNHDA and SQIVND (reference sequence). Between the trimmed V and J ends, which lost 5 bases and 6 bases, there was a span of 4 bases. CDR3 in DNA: TGTGCCAGTAGTTGGGCCGGGGAGCTGTTTTTT. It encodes CASSWAGELFF.

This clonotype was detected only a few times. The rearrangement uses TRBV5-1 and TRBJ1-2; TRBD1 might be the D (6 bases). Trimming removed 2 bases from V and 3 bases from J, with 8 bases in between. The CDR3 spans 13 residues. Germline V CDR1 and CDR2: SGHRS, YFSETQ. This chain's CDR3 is CASSFEGDYGYTF. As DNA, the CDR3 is TGCGCCAGCAGCTTTGAGGGGGACTATGGCTACACCTTC.

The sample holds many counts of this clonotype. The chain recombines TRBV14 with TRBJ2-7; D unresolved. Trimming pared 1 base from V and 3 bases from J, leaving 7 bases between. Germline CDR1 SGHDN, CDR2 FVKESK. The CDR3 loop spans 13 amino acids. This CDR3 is CASSQGQVYEQYF. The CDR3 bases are TGTGCCAGCAGCCAAGGACAAGTCTACGAGCAGTACTTC.

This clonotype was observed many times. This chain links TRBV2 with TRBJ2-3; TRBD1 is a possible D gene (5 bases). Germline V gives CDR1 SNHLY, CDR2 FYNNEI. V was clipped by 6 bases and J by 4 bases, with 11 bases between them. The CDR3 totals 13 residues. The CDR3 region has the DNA TGTGCCAGCAGCGCCCTAGGGGCAGATACGCAGTATTTT. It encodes CASSALGADTQYF.

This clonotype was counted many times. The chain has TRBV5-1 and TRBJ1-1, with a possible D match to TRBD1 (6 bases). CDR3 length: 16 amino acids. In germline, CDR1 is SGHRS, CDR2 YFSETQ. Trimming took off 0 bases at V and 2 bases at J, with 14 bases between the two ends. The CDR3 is CASSLGRGAVNTEAFF. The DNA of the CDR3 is TGCGCCAGCAGCTTGGGTCGGGGGGCCGTTAACACTGAAGCTTTCTTT.

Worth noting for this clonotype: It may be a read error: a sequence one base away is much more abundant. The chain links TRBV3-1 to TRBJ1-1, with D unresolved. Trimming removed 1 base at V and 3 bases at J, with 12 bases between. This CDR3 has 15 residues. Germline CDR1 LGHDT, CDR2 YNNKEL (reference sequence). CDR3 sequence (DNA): TGTGCCAGCAGCCAAGGTTCTATCCGGGACACTGAAGCTTTCTTT. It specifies CASSQGSIRDTEAFF.

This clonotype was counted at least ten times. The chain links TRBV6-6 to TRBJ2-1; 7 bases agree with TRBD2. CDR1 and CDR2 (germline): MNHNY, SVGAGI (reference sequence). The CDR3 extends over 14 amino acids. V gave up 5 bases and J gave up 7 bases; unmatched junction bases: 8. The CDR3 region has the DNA TGTGCCAGCAGTACAAGGACTAGAGAGAATGAGCAGTTCTTC. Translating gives CASSTRTRENEQFF.

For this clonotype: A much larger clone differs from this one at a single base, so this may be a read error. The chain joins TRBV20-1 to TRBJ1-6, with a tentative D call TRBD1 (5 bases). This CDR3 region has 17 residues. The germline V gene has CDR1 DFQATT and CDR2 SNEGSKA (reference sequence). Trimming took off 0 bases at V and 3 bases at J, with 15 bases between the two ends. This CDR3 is CSARDGAFGGYNSPLHF. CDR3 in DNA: TGCAGTGCTAGAGATGGGGCGTTCGGGGGCTATAATTCACCCCTCCACTTT.

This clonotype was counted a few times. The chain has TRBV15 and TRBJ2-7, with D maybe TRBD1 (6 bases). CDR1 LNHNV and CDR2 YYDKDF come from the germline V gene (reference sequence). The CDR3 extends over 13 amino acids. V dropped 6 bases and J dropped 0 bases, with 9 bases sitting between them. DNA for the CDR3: TGTGCCACCAGGATGACAGGCTCCTACGAGCAGTACTTC. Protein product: CATRMTGSYEQYF. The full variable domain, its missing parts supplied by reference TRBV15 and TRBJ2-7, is DAMVIQNPRYQVTQFGKPVTLSCSQTLNHNVMYWYQQKSSQAPKLLFHYYDKDFNNEADTPDNFQSRRPNTSFCFLDIRSPGLGDTAMYLCATRMTGSYEQYFGPGTRLTVT.

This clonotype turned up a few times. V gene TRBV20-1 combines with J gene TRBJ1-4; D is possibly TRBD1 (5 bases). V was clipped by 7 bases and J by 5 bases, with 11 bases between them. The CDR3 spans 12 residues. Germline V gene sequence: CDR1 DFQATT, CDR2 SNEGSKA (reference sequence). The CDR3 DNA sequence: TGCAGTGTCGGGACGGTGAATGAAAAACTGTTTTTT. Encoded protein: CSVGTVNEKLFF.

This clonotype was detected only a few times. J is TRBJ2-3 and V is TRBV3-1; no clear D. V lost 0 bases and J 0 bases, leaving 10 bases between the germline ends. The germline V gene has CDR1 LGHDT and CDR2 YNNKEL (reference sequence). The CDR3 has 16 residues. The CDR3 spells CASSQDRWASTDTQYF. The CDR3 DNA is TGTGCCAGCAGCCAAGATAGGTGGGCTAGCACAGATACGCAGTATTTT.